The 8 T cell receptor beta chains given below trace back to one sample, sequenced in a study of blood T cell repertoires in COVID-19. Sequencing was performed with immunoSEQ multiplex PCR; in TCRdb, only in-frame clones are kept and a portion is missing. The table lists about half a million clones, 75% to 90% of them singletons. Sequencing used PBMCs or T cells enriched from blood (not recorded which). These TCRs come from a woman in her fifties or sixties who had recovered from COVID-19.

The V gene is TRBV18, the J gene TRBJ1-6; D call uncertain. Germline-derived CDR1 and CDR2 are KGHSH and LQKENI. The CDR3 consists of 14 residues. Trimming cost V 0 bases and J 9 bases, with 9 bases left between them. Here the CDR3 DNA reads TGTGCCAGCTCACCACCATTCCTCGGTTCACCCCTCCACTTT. Encoded protein: CASSPPFLGSPLHF.

The genes are TRBV5-1 and TRBJ2-2, with 8 bases fitting TRBD1. The ends lost 4 bases at V and 3 bases at J; junction bases unmatched: 11. Germline-derived CDR1 and CDR2 are SGHRS and YFSETQ. The CDR3 is 17 residues long. CDR3 in DNA: TGCGCCAGCAGCCCCGGCCCGACAGGGGTGTACACCGGGGAGCTGTTTTTT. It is translated as CASSPGPTGVYTGELFF.

This clone has just one count. This chain joins TRBV7-2 and TRBJ1-3; 11 nucleotides line up with TRBD1. Germline CDR1 SGHTA, CDR2 FQGNSA. V lost 2 bases to trimming and J lost 6 bases; unmatched junction nucleotides: 6. The CDR3 runs 16 residues. The CDR3 region is CASSLNSDRGLNTIYF. In nucleotides, the CDR3 is TGTGCCAGCAGCTTAAATTCGGACAGGGGGCTAAACACCATATATTTT.

The chain recombines TRBV14 with TRBJ2-3; the match to TRBD1 covers 11 bases. J lost 5 bases, V lost 5 bases, and 6 bases had no gene match. In germline, CDR1 is SGHDN, CDR2 FVKESK. CDR3 length equals 15 residues. The CDR3 DNA is TGTGCCAGCAGCGCTCGGGACAGGGGGGTAGATACGCAGTATTTT. Translation gives CASSARDRGVDTQYF.

The chain recombines TRBV28 with TRBJ2-7; perhaps TRBD1 as D (6 bases). This CDR3 spans 13 amino acids. V was clipped by 6 bases and J by 2 bases, with 11 bases between them. Germline CDR1 reads MDHEN; CDR2 reads SYDVKM. The CDR3 sequence is CASRTGGTYEQYV. In nucleotides, the CDR3 is TGTGCCAGCAGGACAGGTGGTACCTACGAGCAGTACGTC.

The J gene is TRBJ1-5, the V gene TRBV4-1, with TRBD1 as a possible D gene (5 bases). This CDR3 region has 13 residues. From germline, CDR1 is MGHRA and CDR2 YSYEKL. The ends were cut back, 5 bases at V and 5 bases at J, with 10 bases in the middle. The CDR3 loop is CASSWEGDQPQHF. In nucleotides, the CDR3 is TGCGCCAGCAGCTGGGAAGGGGATCAGCCCCAGCATTTT.

This clone was found once. The CDR3 nucleotides are TGTGCCAGCAGCCTAGACTTCGCGGGAGAGACCCAGTACTTC. Translating gives CASSLDFAGETQYF. The chain employs TRBV3-1 (or the pseudogene TRBV3-2) and TRBJ2-5; TRBD2 is a possible D gene (5 bases). The CDR3 loop spans 14 amino acids. The V gene lost 4 bases and the J gene lost 4 bases, with 13 bases spanning the gap. Germline V gene sequence: CDR1 LGHDT, CDR2 YNNKEL (reference sequence).

The chain couples TRBV30 to TRBJ1-5, with 8 bases identical to TRBD1. Trimming took 3 bases from V and 2 from J; bases not matched to a gene: 9. This CDR3 has 16 amino acids. Germline CDR1 GTSNPN, CDR2 SVGIG (reference sequence). The CDR3 sequence is CAWSSKQGVGNQPQHF. Here the CDR3 DNA reads TGTGCCTGGAGCAGTAAACAGGGGGTTGGCAATCAGCCCCAGCATTTT.